This TCR beta chain was profiled in a study of blood T cell repertoires in COVID-19 (dated by TCRdb to 2018 to 2021). Looking at the study overall: The collaborator samples originated in the United States, Italy and Spain and spanned the acute and convalescent phases of COVID-19. Subjects who had been exposed to COVID-19, were actively infected with it, or had recovered from it provided the deeply sampled blood TCRbeta repertoires that made up the dataset. Where available, HLA class I and class II types were taken from metadata supplied by the sample provider and were not determined by assay-based typing. The repertoires were released in a freely available public database meant as a resource for research on the immune response to SARS-CoV-2. The prospective study material was composed of cDNA or gDNA derived from T cells, B-cell-depleted T cells, or PBMCs. Nearly every sample came with metadata listing a de-identified subject ID, COVID-19 status, age in years and sex. The samples were drawn from the first 160 participants of the ongoing ImmuneRACE study and from 950 to 1,500 subjects provided by 6 global collaborators.

Collaborating institutions collected whole blood in K2EDTA tubes following their own protocols. For TCRbeta analysis, collaborators shipped samples as frozen whole blood, isolated PBMCs, or DNA extracted from either of those sample types. Study-wide conclusions, independent of this receptor: How much clinical and demographic metadata was included differed by source and by participant, and the metadata was provided uncurated.

For this clone: Its antigen is currently not known. Base quality data are lacking; no much larger clone is found one base away.

CDR1 and CDR2, looked up from the germline V gene, are SNHLY and FYNNEI. Compared with germline, V lacks 7 bases and J lacks 6 bases; bases without a gene match: 2. Spanning cysteine to phenylalanine, the CDR3 consists of 12 amino acids. The entry retains the CDR3 DNA only, 36 bases that are in frame from base 1. The immunoSEQ Assay, a bias-controlled multiplex PCR, was used to amplify TCRbeta CDR3 regions from genomic DNA. Concerning the study's data processing: Nucleated cell counts per sample were estimated from amplification of reference gene primers within the assay. Sequence reads were collapsed and filtered to measure the absolute abundance of every unique TCRbeta CDR3 rearrangement. For each sample, productive Simpson clonality was calculated as the square root of Simpson's diversity index across productive rearrangements. TCRdb re-hosts the immuneACCESS table, in-frame sequences only. Its copies lack some clones; in the studies checked, an unresolved V gene accounts for under half of them, and the cause for the rest is not known. V and J calls and clone size are as listed in that table; D and trimming were resolved from the DNA. This sample holds 200,000 to 300,000 clones; 87% were observed only once. The top ten clonotypes cover less than 3% of the sample.

Here the chain combines TRBV2 and TRBJ2-4; 8 bases in the middle match TRBD2. Sequencing was carried out using peripheral blood. The TCR originated in a woman aged 50 to 65 with acute or convalescent COVID-19. This receptor carries the CDR3 CASNGGVNIQYF. The bases are TGTGCCAGCAACGGGGGGGTAAACATTCAGTACTTC.